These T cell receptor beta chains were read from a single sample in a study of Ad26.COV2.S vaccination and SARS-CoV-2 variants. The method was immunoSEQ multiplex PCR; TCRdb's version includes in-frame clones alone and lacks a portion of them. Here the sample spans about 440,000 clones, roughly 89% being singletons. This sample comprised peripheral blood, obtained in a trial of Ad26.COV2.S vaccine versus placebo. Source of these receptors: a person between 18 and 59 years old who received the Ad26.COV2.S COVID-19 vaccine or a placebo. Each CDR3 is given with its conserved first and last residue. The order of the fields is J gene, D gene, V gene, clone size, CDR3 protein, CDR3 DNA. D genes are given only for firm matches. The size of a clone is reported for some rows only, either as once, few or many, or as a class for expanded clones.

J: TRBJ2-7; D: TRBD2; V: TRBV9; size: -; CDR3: CASSTSGSRWDEQYF; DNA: TGTGCCAGCAGCACTAGCGGGAGCCGATGGGACGAGCAGTACTTC
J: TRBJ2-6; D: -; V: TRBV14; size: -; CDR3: CASSQEPRQELSGANVLTF; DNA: TGTGCCAGCAGCCAAGAACCGCGACAGGAGCTGTCTGGGGCCAACGTCCTGACTTTC
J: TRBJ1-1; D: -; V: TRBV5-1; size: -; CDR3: CASTGANTEAFF; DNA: TGCGCCAGCACGGGCGCGAACACTGAAGCTTTCTTT
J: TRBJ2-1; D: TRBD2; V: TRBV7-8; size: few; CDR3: CASRRAGDYNEQFF; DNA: TGTGCCAGCCGCCGGGCGGGAGACTACAATGAGCAGTTCTTC
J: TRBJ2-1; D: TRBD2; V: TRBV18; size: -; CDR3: CASSLGGSNNEQFF; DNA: TGTGCCAGCTCACTTGGCGGGAGTAACAATGAGCAGTTCTTC
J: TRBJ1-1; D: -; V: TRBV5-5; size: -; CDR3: CASSLGQPDLNTEAFF; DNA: TGTGCCAGCAGCTTGGGACAGCCAGACTTGAACACTGAAGCTTTCTTT
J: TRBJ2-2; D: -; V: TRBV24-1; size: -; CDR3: CATSEAGELFF; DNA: TGTGCCACCAGTGAAGCCGGGGAGCTGTTTTTT
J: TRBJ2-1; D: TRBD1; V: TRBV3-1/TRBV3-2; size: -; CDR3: CASSQDRQGVDNEQFF; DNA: TGTGCCAGCAGCCAAGATAGGCAGGGGGTGGACAATGAGCAGTTCTTC
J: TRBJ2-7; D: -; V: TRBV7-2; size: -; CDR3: CASSLAADSSSYEQYF; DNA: TGTGCCAGCAGCTTAGCGGCGGACTCCAGCTCCTACGAGCAGTACTTC
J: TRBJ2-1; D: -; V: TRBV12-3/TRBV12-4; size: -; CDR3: CASSLLQSNEQFF; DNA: TGTGCCAGCAGTTTACTTCAGTCCAATGAGCAGTTCTTC
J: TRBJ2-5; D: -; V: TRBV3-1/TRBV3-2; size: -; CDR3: CASSQKGLHQGTQYF; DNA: TGTGCCAGCAGCCAGAAGGGACTGCACCAGGGGACCCAGTACTTC
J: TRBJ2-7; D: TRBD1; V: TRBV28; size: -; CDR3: CASSPPGQGEYEQYF; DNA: TGTGCCAGCAGCCCTCCGGGACAGGGGGAATACGAGCAGTACTTC
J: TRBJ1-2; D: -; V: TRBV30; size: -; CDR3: CAWSVALGSYGYTF; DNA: TGTGCCTGGAGTGTCGCGTTGGGAAGCTATGGCTACACCTTC
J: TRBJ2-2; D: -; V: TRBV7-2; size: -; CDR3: CASTQGGGGRAGELFF; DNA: TGTGCCAGCACCCAAGGGGGTGGGGGTAGAGCCGGGGAGCTGTTTTTT
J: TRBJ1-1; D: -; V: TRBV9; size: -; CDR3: CASSSGDRRNTEAFF; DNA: TGTGCCAGCAGCTCAGGAGACAGGAGGAACACTGAAGCTTTCTTT
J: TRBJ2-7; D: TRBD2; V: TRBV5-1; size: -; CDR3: CASSFGRSSYEQYF; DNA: TGCGCCAGCAGCTTCGGGAGGAGCTCCTACGAGCAGTACTTC
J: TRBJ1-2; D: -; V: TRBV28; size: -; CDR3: CASSLAGVYRGYTF; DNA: TGTGCCAGCAGTTTAGCAGGGGTTTATCGGGGCTACACCTTC
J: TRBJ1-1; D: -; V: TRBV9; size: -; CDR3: CASSVSGTQNTEAFF; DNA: TGTGCCAGCAGCGTGTCAGGGACACAGAACACTGAAGCTTTCTTT
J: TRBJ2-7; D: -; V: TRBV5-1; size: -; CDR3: CASSPYHSRGYEQYF; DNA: TGCGCCAGCAGCCCGTACCACAGCAGGGGCTACGAGCAGTACTTC
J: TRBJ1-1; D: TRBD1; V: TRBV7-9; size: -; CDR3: CASRGPRTGGTEAFF; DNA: TGTGCCAGCAGGGGGCCCCGGACAGGGGGCACTGAAGCTTTCTTT
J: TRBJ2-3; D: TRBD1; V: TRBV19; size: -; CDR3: CASSRDRRTDTQYF; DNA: TGTGCCAGTAGCCGGGACAGAAGGACAGATACGCAGTATTTT
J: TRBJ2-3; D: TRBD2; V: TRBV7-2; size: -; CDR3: CASSSPPGSGITGDTQYF; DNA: TGTGCCAGCAGCTCTCCTCCAGGTAGCGGGATCACGGGAGATACGCAGTATTTT
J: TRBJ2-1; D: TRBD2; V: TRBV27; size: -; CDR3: CASSYPSGRSYNEQFF; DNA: TGTGCCAGCAGTTACCCTAGCGGGCGCTCCTACAATGAGCAGTTCTTC
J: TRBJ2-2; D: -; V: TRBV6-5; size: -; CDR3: CASSRTVNTGELFF; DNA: TGTGCCAGCAGTCGGACAGTGAACACCGGGGAGCTGTTTTTT
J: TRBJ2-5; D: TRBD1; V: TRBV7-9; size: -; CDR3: CASREGALTQYF; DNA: TGTGCCAGCAGAGAGGGGGCGCTGACCCAGTACTTC
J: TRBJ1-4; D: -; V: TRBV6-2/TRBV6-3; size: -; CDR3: CASSYTGRTPNEKLFF; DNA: TGTGCCAGCAGTTACACCGGCAGGACACCAAATGAAAAACTGTTTTTT
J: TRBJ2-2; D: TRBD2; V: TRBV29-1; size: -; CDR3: CSVGVAGFGAGELFF; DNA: TGCAGCGTTGGGGTAGCGGGATTTGGTGCCGGGGAGCTGTTTTTT
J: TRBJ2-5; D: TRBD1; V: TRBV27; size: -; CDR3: CASSLFGQGRETQYF; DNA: TGTGCCAGCAGTTTATTTGGACAGGGACGAGAGACCCAGTACTTC
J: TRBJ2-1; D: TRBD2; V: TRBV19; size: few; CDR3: CASSARLAGAIEQFF; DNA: TGTGCCAGTAGTGCCCGACTAGCGGGAGCAATTGAGCAGTTCTTC
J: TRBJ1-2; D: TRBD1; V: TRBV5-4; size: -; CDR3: CASSFEGQNFYGYTF; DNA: TGTGCCAGCAGTTTTGAGGGACAGAATTTCTATGGCTACACCTTC
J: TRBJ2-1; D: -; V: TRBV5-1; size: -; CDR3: CASSLVRMGLNEQFF; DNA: TGCGCCAGCAGCTTGGTCAGGATGGGCCTCAATGAGCAGTTCTTC
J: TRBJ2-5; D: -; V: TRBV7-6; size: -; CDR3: CASSGTRRETQYF; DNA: TGTGCCAGCAGCGGGACACGGCGAGAGACCCAGTACTTC
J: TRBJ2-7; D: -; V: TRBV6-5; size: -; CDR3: CASSYSQDSYEQYF; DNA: TGTGCCAGCAGTTACTCCCAAGACTCCTACGAGCAGTACTTC
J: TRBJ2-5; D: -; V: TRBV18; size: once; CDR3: CASSPPSGETQYF; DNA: TGTGCCAGCTCTCCCCCGTCGGGCGAGACCCAGTACTTC
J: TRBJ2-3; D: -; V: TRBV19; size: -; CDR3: CASSIDRSTDTQYF; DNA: TGTGCCAGTAGTATAGACCGAAGCACAGATACGCAGTATTTT
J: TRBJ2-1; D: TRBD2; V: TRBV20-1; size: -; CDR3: CSASSTSGRAKNEQFF; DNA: TGCAGTGCTAGTAGTACTAGCGGGAGGGCCAAGAATGAGCAGTTCTTC
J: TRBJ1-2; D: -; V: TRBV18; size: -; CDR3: CASSPKGAGYGYTF; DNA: TGTGCCAGCTCACCCAAGGGAGCTGGGTATGGCTACACCTTC
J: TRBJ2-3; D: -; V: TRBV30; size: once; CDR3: CAWSRGSSADTQYF; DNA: TGTGCCTGGAGCAGAGGGAGTTCGGCAGATACGCAGTATTTT
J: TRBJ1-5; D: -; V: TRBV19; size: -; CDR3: CASSIIQGLYSNQPQHF; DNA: TGTGCCAGTAGTATAATCCAGGGACTATATAGCAATCAGCCCCAGCATTTT
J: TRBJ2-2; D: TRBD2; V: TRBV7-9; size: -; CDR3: CASSFAGGTAKTGELFF; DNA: TGTGCCAGCAGCTTCGCGGGAGGGACGGCCAAGACCGGGGAGCTGTTTTTT
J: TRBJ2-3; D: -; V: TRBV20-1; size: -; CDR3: CSASYQTDWGTQYF; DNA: TGCAGTGCTAGTTATCAGACGGATTGGGGTACGCAGTATTTT
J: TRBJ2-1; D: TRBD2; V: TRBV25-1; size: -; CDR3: CASRRTGLALFF; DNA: TGTGCCAGCAGAAGAACGGGACTAGCGCTGTTCTTC
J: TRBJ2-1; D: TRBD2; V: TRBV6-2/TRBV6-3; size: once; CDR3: CASSFGLAGNNEQFF; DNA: TGTGCCAGCAGTTTCGGACTAGCGGGAAACAATGAGCAGTTCTTC
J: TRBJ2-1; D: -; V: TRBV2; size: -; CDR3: CASRGLNNEQFF; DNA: TGTGCTTCCAGGGGACTGAACAATGAGCAGTTCTTC
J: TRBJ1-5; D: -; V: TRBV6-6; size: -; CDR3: CASSYPGGDQPQHF; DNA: TGTGCCAGCAGTTACCCGGGAGGCGATCAGCCCCAGCATTTT
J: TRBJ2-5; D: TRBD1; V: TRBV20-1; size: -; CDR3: CSASKQGVGETQYF; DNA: TGCAGTGCTAGTAAACAGGGGGTCGGGGAGACCCAGTACTTC
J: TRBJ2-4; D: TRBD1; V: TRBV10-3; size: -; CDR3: CAISPEQGAGAKNIQYF; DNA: TGTGCCATCAGCCCGGAACAGGGGGCGGGGGCCAAAAACATTCAGTACTTC
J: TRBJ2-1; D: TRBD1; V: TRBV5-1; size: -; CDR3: CASSDRVVLVGNEQFF; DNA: TGCGCCAGCAGCGACAGGGTAGTTTTAGTCGGCAATGAGCAGTTCTTC
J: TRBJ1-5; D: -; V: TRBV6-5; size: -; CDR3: CASSTYSNQPQHF; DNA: TGTGCCAGCTCCACATACAGCAATCAGCCCCAGCATTTT
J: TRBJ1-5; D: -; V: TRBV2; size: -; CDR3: CASSAGRVRILRPQHF; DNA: TGTGCCAGCTCCGCCGGCAGGGTGAGGATTCTGCGGCCCCAGCATTTT
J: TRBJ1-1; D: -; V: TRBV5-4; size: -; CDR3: CASSPPGGRGTEAFF; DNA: TGTGCCAGCAGCCCCCCGGGGGGTCGGGGCACTGAAGCTTTCTTT
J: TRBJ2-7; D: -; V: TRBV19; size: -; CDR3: CASSKTWTAFYEQYF; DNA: TGTGCCAGTAGTAAAACTTGGACAGCGTTCTACGAGCAGTACTTC
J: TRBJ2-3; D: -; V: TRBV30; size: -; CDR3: CAYDWGADTQYF; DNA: TGTGCCTATGATTGGGGTGCAGATACGCAGTATTTT